This T cell receptor beta chain was obtained from a study of T-cell reconstitution after alpha-beta-depleted transplantation in children. Unique molecular identifiers were used to barcode this TCRbeta library. Using its own MiXCR run on the PCR reads, TCRdb lists one record per CDR3 protein. The sample yields about 340,000 distinct CDR3 sequences, 13% seen once. With 0 bases removed from V and 3 bases from J, the gap between germline ends came to 19 bases. The CDR3 contains 17 residues. CDR1 and CDR2 (germline): SGHRS, YFSETQ. This clonotype was picked up a small number of times. The genes are TRBV5-1 and TRBJ2-7, with D perhaps TRBD1 or TRBD2 (6 bases each). The starting material was PBMCs, obtained from the stem cell graft. The origin of this receptor is a human donor who donated a stem cell graft to a child with Fanconi anemia. CDR3 DNA: TGCGCCAGCAGCTTGGGAGGGGGGCCACCGGGCCTCTACGAGCAGTACTTC. Translation gives CASSLGGGPPGLYEQYF.